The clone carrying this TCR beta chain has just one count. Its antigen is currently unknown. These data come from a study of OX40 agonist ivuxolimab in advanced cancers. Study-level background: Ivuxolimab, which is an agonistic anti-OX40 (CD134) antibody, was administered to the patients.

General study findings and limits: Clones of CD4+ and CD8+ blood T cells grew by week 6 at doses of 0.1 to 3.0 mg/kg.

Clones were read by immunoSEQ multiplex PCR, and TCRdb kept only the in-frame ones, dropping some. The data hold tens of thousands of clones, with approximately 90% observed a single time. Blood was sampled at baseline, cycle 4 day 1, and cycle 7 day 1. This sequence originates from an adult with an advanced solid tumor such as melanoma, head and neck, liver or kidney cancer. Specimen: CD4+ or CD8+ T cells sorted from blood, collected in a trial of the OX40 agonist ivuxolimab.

The CDR3 nucleotides read TGTGCCAGCAGCTTGCTGAGCTCCTACGAGCAGTACTTC. Amino acids: CASSLLSSYEQYF. This chain links TRBV11-2 with TRBJ2-7; no firm D call. V was cut by 3 bases and J by 0 bases, with 6 bases left in between. This CDR3 contains 13 residues. Germline CDR1 is SGHAT and CDR2 is FQNNGV.